Listed below are T cell receptor beta chains from one sample, sequenced in a study of T-cell reconstitution after alpha-beta-depleted transplantation in children. TCRdb reprocessed the PCR reads with MiXCR, giving one entry per CDR3 protein. The sample carries over 550,000 distinct CDR3 sequences, about 10% recorded once. Source: PBMCs from the stem cell graft donor, taken from the stem cell graft. All receptors derive from a human donor who donated a stem cell graft to a child with acute myeloid leukemia. The CDR3 runs from the conserved cysteine through the conserved F or W. D genes are given only for firm matches. Expanded clones are given a class, and other clones once, few, many or no size at all.

V: TRBV7-2
size: -
J: TRBJ2-3
D: TRBD2
DNA: TGTGCCAGCAGACTGCGGACTAGCGTGGTTACGCAGTATTTT
CDR3: CASRLRTSVVTQYF

V: TRBV20-1
size: few
J: TRBJ2-5
D: -
DNA: TGCAGTGCTAGAGACGGGACCCGGCCCACGGAGACCCAGTACTTC
CDR3: CSARDGTRPTETQYF

V: TRBV5-1
size: few
J: TRBJ2-1
D: TRBD2
DNA: TGCGCCAGCAGCTTTTCCGGGACTAGGTACAATGAGCAGTTCTTC
CDR3: CASSFSGTRYNEQFF

V: TRBV6-2/TRBV6-3
size: -
J: TRBJ2-2
D: -
DNA: TGTGCCAGCAGTTACACGGGCCCAACCCAGTACACCGGGGAGCTGTTTTTT
CDR3: CASSYTGPTQYTGELFF

V: TRBV29-1
size: many
J: TRBJ2-1
D: -
DNA: TGCAGCTTCGGACTACCGAGCTCCTACAATGAGCAGTTCTTC
CDR3: CSFGLPSSYNEQFF

V: TRBV12-3/TRBV12-4
size: few
J: TRBJ1-2
D: -
DNA: TGTGCCAGCAGCCCCGGGACACTTAACTATGGCTACACCTTC
CDR3: CASSPGTLNYGYTF

V: TRBV12-3/TRBV12-4
size: few
J: TRBJ1-1
D: -
DNA: TGTGCCAGCAGTTTAGCGGCGCCAGACGGTTCAGCTTTCTTT
CDR3: CASSLAAPDGSAFF

V: TRBV15
size: -
J: TRBJ2-1
D: TRBD2
DNA: TGTGCCACCAGCGGGGGACTAGCGGCATCGGGGGAGCAGTTCTTC
CDR3: CATSGGLAASGEQFF

V: TRBV20-1
size: -
J: TRBJ2-1
D: -
DNA: TGCAGGGCCGCCGGACCCAATGAGCAGTTCTTC
CDR3: CRAAGPNEQFF

V: TRBV6-1
size: -
J: TRBJ2-1
D: -
DNA: TGTGCCAGCAGTGACATTAGCGGTTTAAGCAATGAGCAGTTCTTC
CDR3: CASSDISGLSNEQFF

V: TRBV12-3/TRBV12-4
size: many
J: TRBJ1-1
D: TRBD1
DNA: TGTGCCAGCGCGAACAGGGGAGAGGGTGAAGCTTTCTTT
CDR3: CASANRGEGEAFF

V: TRBV20-1
size: many
J: TRBJ2-2
D: TRBD1
DNA: TGCAGTGCAAGGGACAGGGAGGACACCGGGGAGCTGTTTTTT
CDR3: CSARDREDTGELFF

V: TRBV3-1
size: few
J: TRBJ2-1
D: TRBD2
DNA: TGTGCCAGCTGTTTAGCTTCGGTGGCGGGAGGTTGGATGAATGAGCAGTTCTTC
CDR3: CASCLASVAGGWMNEQFF

V: TRBV28
size: -
J: TRBJ1-5
D: TRBD1
DNA: TGTGCCAGCAGTTTATTACCGCGGACAGGGAAAACTCAGCCCCAGCATTTT
CDR3: CASSLLPRTGKTQPQHF

V: TRBV29-1
size: many
J: TRBJ2-1
D: TRBD2
DNA: TGCAGCGTTGGAGGACTAGCGGGGGACAATGAGCAGTTCTTC
CDR3: CSVGGLAGDNEQFF

V: TRBV4-3
size: -
J: TRBJ1-1
D: -
DNA: TGCGCCAGCAGCCAGGGGGTTGTCACTGAAGCTTTCTTT
CDR3: CASSQGVVTEAFF

V: TRBV12-3/TRBV12-4
size: many
J: TRBJ1-1
D: -
DNA: TGTGCCAGCAGCCCTAGGGGGGATGAAGCTTTCTTT
CDR3: CASSPRGDEAFF

V: TRBV20-1
size: -
J: TRBJ1-2
D: -
DNA: TGCAGTGCTTCCCCGGGAGGGGCTGGCGGCTACACCTTC
CDR3: CSASPGGAGGYTF

V: TRBV29-1
size: few
J: TRBJ2-2
D: -
DNA: TGCAGCGTTGTTAGCGGCTCGAACACCGGGGAGCTGTTTTTT
CDR3: CSVVSGSNTGELFF

V: TRBV20-1
size: -
J: TRBJ2-3
D: TRBD2
DNA: TGCAGTGCTTGGGGCCAGGCGGGGGGCGACGTAGGCACAGATACGCAGTATTTT
CDR3: CSAWGQAGGDVGTDTQYF

V: TRBV3-1
size: -
J: TRBJ2-5
D: TRBD1
DNA: TGTGCCAGCAGCCAAGGATCAGGGGGCGGAGAGACCCAGTACTTC
CDR3: CASSQGSGGGETQYF

V: TRBV9
size: many
J: TRBJ1-2
D: -
DNA: TGTGCCAGCAGCGAATACACAGGGATGCGTGGCTACACCTTC
CDR3: CASSEYTGMRGYTF

V: TRBV12-3/TRBV12-4
size: -
J: TRBJ2-5
D: -
DNA: TGTGCCAGCAGCCCCCTGGGCAGGGCAGAGACCCAGTACTTC
CDR3: CASSPLGRAETQYF

V: TRBV15
size: many
J: TRBJ2-7
D: -
DNA: TGTGCCACCGGGGGTGGAGGGTCCTACGAGCAGTACTTC
CDR3: CATGGGGSYEQYF

V: TRBV28
size: -
J: TRBJ2-1
D: -
DNA: TGTGCCAGCACTAACCCCAATGAGCAGTTCTTC
CDR3: CASTNPNEQFF